A selection of T cell receptor beta chains follows, all from one sample in a study of Graves' ophthalmopathy and Graves' hyperthyroidism. In TCRdb, the multiplex PCR reads were re-called with MiXCR into one record per CDR3 protein. The sample contains 350,000 to 450,000 distinct CDR3 sequences, under 25% of which appear only once. Sequencing was carried out using peripheral blood. Receptors were obtained from a young woman with stable Graves' hyperthyroidism. CDR3s include the opening cysteine and the closing phenylalanine or tryptophan. D genes are given only for firm matches. Only some rows state a clone size, as once, few, many or a class for expanded clones.

CDR3 length	clone size	V gene	D gene	J gene	CDR3 DNA	CDR3 protein
13	many	TRBV11-2	.	TRBJ1-5	TGTGCCAGCAGCTTAAGACAGAATCAGCCCCAGCATTTT	CASSLRQNQPQHF
12	many	TRBV30	TRBD1	TRBJ1-1	TGTGCCTTGGACAGGGGGAACACTGAAGCTTTCTTT	CALDRGNTEAFF
12	.	TRBV30	.	TRBJ2-3	TGTGCCTCGAGCCCCGTGCTCGATACGCAGTATTTT	CASSPVLDTQYF
13	many	TRBV11-2	.	TRBJ1-2	TGTGCCAGCAACTTAGTTCCCCGAGATGGCTACACCTTC	CASNLVPRDGYTF
13	many	TRBV20-1	.	TRBJ1-2	TGCAGTGCTAGAGAGATGTCTAACTATGGCTACACCTTC	CSAREMSNYGYTF
15	many	TRBV6-5	.	TRBJ2-7	TGTGCCAGCAGTTACTCAGCTAGGGGGGCCTACGAGCAGTACTTC	CASSYSARGAYEQYF
16	many	TRBV10-3	TRBD2	TRBJ2-7	TGTGCCATCAGTGAGGGCGGGACTAGCGGGAGTTACGAGCAGTACTTC	CAISEGGTSGSYEQYF
13	many	TRBV29-1	.	TRBJ1-2	TGCAGCGTTTCTACCGTCCGGGGCTATGGCTACACCTTC	CSVSTVRGYGYTF
16	many	TRBV9	.	TRBJ1-6	TGTGCCAGCAGCGTAGAACATAGTTCCTATAATTCACCCCTCCACTTT	CASSVEHSSYNSPLHF
14	many	TRBV2	TRBD1	TRBJ2-7	TGTGCCAGCAGTAAGGGACAGAGCTCCTACGAGCAGTACTTC	CASSKGQSSYEQYF
18	many	TRBV6-8	.	TRBJ1-3	TGTGCCAGCAGTTACTCGACTGGGACGGATGATTCTGGAAACACCATATATTTT	CASSYSTGTDDSGNTIYF
15	many	TRBV19	TRBD2	TRBJ2-4	TGTGCCAGCTCTAGCGGGAGCTCGGCCAAAAACATTCAGTACTTC	CASSSGSSAKNIQYF
13	many	TRBV6-1	.	TRBJ2-7	TGTGCCAGCAGAGAGACGGACGCCTACGAGCAGTACTTC	CASRETDAYEQYF
13	many	TRBV2	.	TRBJ2-7	TGTGCCAGCGGGCCAGGGGGGACCTACGAGCAGTACTTC	CASGPGGTYEQYF
13	many	TRBV10-3	TRBD1	TRBJ1-1	TGTGCCATCTTAAGGGCAGGGGGAACTGAAGCTTTCTTT	CAILRAGGTEAFF
15	many	TRBV30	TRBD1	TRBJ1-6	TGTGCCCGTCGGGACAGGGGTACCTATAATTCACCCCTCCACTTT	CARRDRGTYNSPLHF
12	many	TRBV20-1	.	TRBJ1-1	TGCAGTGCTAGAGGACAGTACACTGAAGCTTTCTTT	CSARGQYTEAFF
15	few	TRBV20-1	TRBD2	TRBJ2-5	TGCAGTGCTAGTATCCCGGGACTAGGAAGAGAGACCCAGTACTTC	CSASIPGLGRETQYF
14	many	TRBV12-3/TRBV12-4	.	TRBJ2-7	TGTGCCAGCAGTTTTCACAGGGTTTCCTACGAGCAGTACTTC	CASSFHRVSYEQYF
13	many	TRBV28	.	TRBJ1-6	TGTGCCAGCAGCCTCGGGCGGAATTCACCCCTCCACTTT	CASSLGRNSPLHF
17	many	TRBV6-5	TRBD1	TRBJ1-6	TGTGCCAGCAGTAGATCCATTTGGACAGGGTCGGGTTCACCCCTCCACTTT	CASSRSIWTGSGSPLHF
14	many	TRBV6-2/TRBV6-3	.	TRBJ1-5	TGTGCCAGCAATCTACTGGACAGCAATCAGCCCCAGCATTTT	CASNLLDSNQPQHF
12	many	TRBV29-1	.	TRBJ1-3	TGCAGCGTTGAGTCCGGGTTGGGCACCATATATTTT	CSVESGLGTIYF
16	many	TRBV4-1	.	TRBJ2-4	TGCGCCAGCAGCCAAGTTATCAGATTAGCCAAAAACATTCAGTACTTC	CASSQVIRLAKNIQYF
14	many	TRBV4-1	.	TRBJ2-7	TGCGCCAGCAGCCAAGTGGACGGGAGCTACGAGCAGTACTTC	CASSQVDGSYEQYF
15	many	TRBV6-2/TRBV6-3	.	TRBJ1-5	TGTGCCAGCAGTTACAGGCGGCTAATCAATCAGCCCCAGCATTTT	CASSYRRLINQPQHF
14	many	TRBV12-3/TRBV12-4	TRBD1	TRBJ1-2	TGTGCCAGCAGGACGGACAGGGGACTTTTTGGCTACACCTTC	CASRTDRGLFGYTF
13	.	TRBV6-1	.	TRBJ2-7	TGTGCCAGCAGTGAAAACAGCCCCTACGAGCAGTACTTC	CASSENSPYEQYF
16	many	TRBV11-2	TRBD2	TRBJ2-5	TGTGCCAGCAGCTTAGGGGGGCTAGCGGGAACAGAGACCCAGTACTTC	CASSLGGLAGTETQYF
15	many	TRBV6-2/TRBV6-3	.	TRBJ1-1	TGTGCCAGCAGTTCGGGTACCCAAATGAACACTGAAGCTTTCTTT	CASSSGTQMNTEAFF
13	many	TRBV6-1	TRBD1	TRBJ2-7	TGTGCCAGCGCCGGGACAGGGGCCTACGAGCAGTACTTC	CASAGTGAYEQYF
15	many	TRBV10-3	TRBD1	TRBJ2-2	TGTGCCATCGGGGGACAGGGGGGTGACACCGGGGAGCTGTTTTTT	CAIGGQGGDTGELFF
14	many	TRBV20-1	.	TRBJ2-7	TGCAGTGCTAGAGATCTCCAGGGTTGGGACGAGCAGTACTTC	CSARDLQGWDEQYF
15	many	TRBV6-5	TRBD1	TRBJ1-5	TGTGCCAGCAGTTACTTCACAGGGGGCAATCAGCCCCAGCATTTT	CASSYFTGGNQPQHF
14	many	TRBV18	.	TRBJ2-7	TGTGCCAGCTCCAGGGGCGTGAGCTCCTACGAGCAGTACTTC	CASSRGVSSYEQYF
12	many	TRBV20-1	TRBD1	TRBJ1-5	TGCAGTGCTAGTACAGGGGATCAGCCCCAGCATTTT	CSASTGDQPQHF
14	few	TRBV20-1	.	TRBJ2-5	TGCAGTGCCCCCCCTTTAACGTCCCAAGAGACCCAGTACTTC	CSAPPLTSQETQYF
14	many	TRBV7-3	.	TRBJ2-2	TGTGCCAGCAGCTTAGAATATTCGGCCGGGGAGCTGTTTTTT	CASSLEYSAGELFF
13	many	TRBV7-2	.	TRBJ2-5	TGTGCCAGCACATTCTTAGGGGGGGAGACCCAGTACTTC	CASTFLGGETQYF
13	many	TRBV12-3/TRBV12-4	TRBD1	TRBJ2-7	TGTGCCAGCAGTTTAGAGGGGGCACACGAGCAGTACTTC	CASSLEGAHEQYF
13	.	TRBV6-1	.	TRBJ1-1	TGTGCCAGCAGTGCCAGCCTATTCACTGAAGCTTTCTTC	CASSASLFTEAFF
13	.	TRBV12-3/TRBV12-4	.	TRBJ1-3	TGTGCCAGCAGTTTATTTTCTCGAAACACTATATATTTT	CASSLFSRNTIYF
14	few	TRBV10-1	.	TRBJ2-5	TGCGCCAGCAGCCCCTTTGAGGGTCCAGAGACCCAGTACTTC	CASSPFEGPETQYF
14	.	TRBV6-1	TRBD1	TRBJ1-1	TGTGCCAGCATTCGCAGGGGGCCGAACACTGAAGCTTTCTTT	CASIRRGPNTEAFF
14	.	TRBV20-1	TRBD2	TRBJ2-5	TGCAGTGCTAGTGGGGGAGGGCCACAAGAGACCCAGTACTTC	CSASGGGPQETQYF
13	.	TRBV7-2	.	TRBJ2-5	TGTGCCAGCAGCAGTAATATCCCCTCGTCTTCTATCTTC	CASSSNIPSSSIF
13	many	TRBV20-1	.	TRBJ1-1	TGCAGTGCTAGCGCGGTTATGAACACTGAAGCTTTCTTT	CSASAVMNTEAFF